This TCR beta chain was found in a study of molecular identifiers for immune sequencing clone quantification. Points from the study as a whole: The sizes of highly expanded clones could be underestimated when identical TCR molecules share a barcode. The study reportedly detected spiked Jurkat TCR RNA from one cell among about 1.1 million naive cells.

Methods described previously, with TCR primers listed, were used for bulk TCR libraries. TCRdb fed the PCR reads into MiXCR, producing one record per CDR3 protein. The repertoire holds approximately 500,000 distinct CDR3 sequences, with around 21% as singletons. The CDR3 runs to 14 residues. CDR1 SGDLS and CDR2 YYNGEE come from the germline V gene. V lost 3 bases to trimming and J lost 4 bases, with 11 bases between them. This clonotype was detected only a few times. Its antigen is still unknown. This receptor was obtained from a human donor in good health. Some libraries in this study had Jurkat cell RNA spiked in. The sequenced material came from naive CD8+ T cells from blood, with Jurkat cell RNA spiked in. Subset in this sample: FACS-sorted CD8+CD4-CCR7+CD45RA+ naive T cells. The chain is built from TRBV9 and TRBJ1-5; D possibly corresponds to TRBD1 (6 bases). In DNA, the CDR3 is TGTGCCAGCAGCGCAGGGGACCGGAATCAGCCCCAGCATTTT. The encoded protein is CASSAGDRNQPQHF. Drawing the rest from reference TRBV9 and TRBJ1-5, the complete variable domain is DSGVTQTPKHLITATGQRVTLRCSPRSGDLSVYWYQQSLDQGLQFLIQYYNGEERAKGNILERFSAQQFPDLHSELNLSSLELGDSALYFCASSAGDRNQPQHFGDGTRLSIL.